This T cell receptor beta chain was found in a study of blood T cell repertoires in COVID-19. About the study: The origin of the acute and convalescent COVID-19 samples was the United States, Italy and Spain.

Per the germline V gene, CDR1 is KGHSH and CDR2 is LQKENI. The CDR3 is 14 amino acids. Trimming took 3 bases from V and 4 from J, leaving 12 bases between them. Methods used by the authors: Reference gene primers were amplified, and this amplification served to estimate nucleated cell counts. The table came from immunoSEQ multiplex PCR; TCRdb's copy has only in-frame clones and leaves some out. Clonal size and the V and J genes are those of that table, whereas D and trimming came from the DNA. Here the sample spans more than 250,000 clones, 70% to 90% being singletons. The receptor was derived from a woman aged 30 to 39 with COVID-19, enrolled during active disease. Specimen: peripheral blood. This chain joins TRBV18 and TRBJ1-2; maybe TRBD1 (6 bases). CDR3 residues: CASSPGQGGYGYTF. CDR3 sequence (DNA): TGTGCCAGCTCACCGGGGCAAGGGGGCTATGGCTACACCTTC.